The rows below give T cell receptor beta chains drawn from one sample of a study of blood T cell repertoires in COVID-19. The data were produced by immunoSEQ multiplex PCR, yet TCRdb's version contains in-frame clones alone and is incomplete. The sample consists of about 210,000 clones, almost 85% of them appearing once. The sample taken for sequencing was peripheral blood. The origin of the receptors is a woman in her 70s with COVID-19, enrolled during active disease. CDR3s include the opening cysteine and the closing phenylalanine or tryptophan.

>13|TRBJ1-1|TRBV7-2
CASSLWPNTEAFF
>15|TRBJ1-1|TRBV5-1
CASSMVGQGGGEAFF
>13|TRBJ1-1|TRBV5-4
CASSLAGNTEAFF
>15|TRBJ2-1|TRBV7-9
CASSLLGGWGNEQFF
>15|TRBJ1-5|TRBV5-1
CASSLTGTKGQPQHF
>14|TRBJ1-2|TRBV29-1
CSVERQGDPYGYTF
>12|TRBJ1-2|TRBV7-2
CASSGSDYGYTF
>15|TRBJ1-4|TRBV5-4
CASSTQGAGVEKLFF
>14|TRBJ1-2|TRBV6-6
CASSYGTGPYGYTF
>19|TRBJ2-6|TRBV5-4
CASTRDRRATYSGANVLTF
>14|TRBJ2-7|TRBV29-1
CSVGKLAGVNEQYF
>15|TRBJ1-4|TRBV7-9
CASSPDTATNEKLFF
>15|TRBJ1-2|TRBV4-3
CASSQDAGDNYGYTF
>15|TRBJ1-5|TRBV11-2
CASSPSWGGAQPQHF
>16|TRBJ1-2|TRBV6-2/TRBV6-3
CASSYRREGTNYGYTF
>14|TRBJ1-1|TRBV7-2
CASSLVQGNTEAFF
>14|TRBJ1-2|TRBV15
CATSRDRGRYGYTF
>16|TRBJ2-6|TRBV10-3
CAISEGWSSGANVLTF
>14|TRBJ1-6|TRBV5-1
CASSLAGQNSPLHF
>15|TRBJ1-4|TRBV25-1
CASSEPQGAGEKLFF
>14|TRBJ2-7|TRBV19
CASSKGDRPYEQYF
>14|TRBJ2-3|TRBV12-5
CASGLELSTDTQYF
>15|TRBJ1-5|TRBV19
CASRLGQILNQPQHF
>15|TRBJ1-6|TRBV2
CASTTTGGKFSPLHF
>11|TRBJ1-1|TRBV10-3
CAISRETEAFF